These 10 T cell receptor beta chains came from one sample sequenced in a study of blood T cells in healthy people across ages (dated by TCRdb to between 2014 and 2017). Library method: 5' RACE. The data were produced on an Illumina HiSeq 2500. A second PCR of roughly 7 to 12 cycles was run with a J-beta primer mix and a sample-barcoded 5' primer. TCRdb's own reprocessing of the public reads used fastp at Q25 and MiXCR and kept productive beta chains. Rows are combined by CDR3 protein, so each entry shows the most common genes and DNA. For this sample the table gives hundreds of thousands of distinct CDR3 sequences, of which 32% were detected only once. 15% to 17% of the sample goes to the ten largest clones. What was sequenced was blood. All receptors derive from a woman of 80 years or more in good health. Donor details come from another sample of the same person, matched by shared clones.

This clonotype was seen a few times. A read error is possible here, since a much larger clone lies one base away. The rearrangement joins TRBV7-6 to TRBJ1-4, with D uncertain. CDR1 and CDR2 from the germline V gene are SGHVS and FNYEAQ. This CDR3 has 17 residues. The CDR3 DNA is TGTGCCAGCAGCCCCCAAATTCCCGGAGCAACTAATGAAAAACGGTTTTTT. Amino acid sequence: CASSPQIPGATNEKRFF.

This clonotype occurred many times. The genes are TRBV20-1 and TRBJ2-2; 7 bases agree with TRBD2. This CDR3 has 16 amino acids. From germline, CDR1 is DFQATT and CDR2 SNEGSKA (reference sequence). The junction had 12 bases not matched to a gene; V was cut back by 3 bases and J by 5 bases. CDR3 loop: CSARAVGRGTTGELFF. Written as DNA, the CDR3 is TGCAGTGCTAGGGCCGTGGGGCGGGGGACGACCGGGGAGCTGTTTTTT.

Turning to this clonotype: It may be a read error: a sequence one base away is much more abundant. The rearrangement uses TRBV7-2 and TRBJ2-7; D is unclear. CDR3 length: 14 residues. V was trimmed by 1 base and J by 7 bases, leaving 14 bases between them. Germline loops: CDR1 SGHTA, CDR2 FQGNSA. CDR3 coding DNA: TGTGCCAGCAGCTTAGATCAGAGCGCGTCTGAGCAGTACTTC. Translated, it gives CASSLDQSASEQYF.

Worth noting for this clonotype: Since no conserved phenylalanine or tryptophan closes the CDR3, a read error is the likely cause. The chain joins TRBV14 to TRBJ1-1, with unresolved D. CDR1 SGHDN and CDR2 FVKESK come from the germline V gene. The CDR3 is 13 residues long. V lost 4 bases, J lost 1 base, and 7 bases lay in between. The CDR3 loop reads CASSPAANTEAFV. The CDR3 region has the DNA TGTGCCAGCAGCCCAGCTGCGAACACTGAAGCTTTCGTT.

The rearrangement uses TRBV25-1 and TRBJ1-1; 7 nucleotides agree with TRBD1. Germline trimming cut 6 bases from V and 2 bases from J; bases unmatched to any gene: 9. CDR1 and CDR2 from the germline V gene are MGHDK and SYGVNS. The CDR3 spans 15 residues. In DNA, the CDR3 is TGTGCCAGCAGCCAGGGGGGGGTGGTAAACACTGAAGCTTTCTTT. Its translation is CASSQGGVVNTEAFF.

This clonotype was seen a single time. At one boundary the junction diverges from the germline segment, which might be a read error. The chain has TRBV12-3 or TRBV12-4 and TRBJ2-3; 8 nucleotides line up with TRBD2. This CDR3 contains 15 residues. The CDR3 nucleotides are TGTGCCAGCAGTTTAGACGGGGGGGCCACAGATACGGAGTATTTT. This gives the protein CASSLDGGATDTEYF.

The chain links TRBV29-1 to TRBJ2-1, with D tentatively TRBD2 (5 bases). The CDR3 contains 14 residues. Germline CDR1 and CDR2: SQVTM and ANQGSEA. Trimming shortened V by 3 bases and J by 8 bases, and 17 bases separated the two germline ends. The CDR3 spells CSVEEPPGFDEQFF. DNA for the CDR3: TGCAGCGTTGAGGAACCCCCGGGGTTCGATGAGCAGTTCTTC.

With respect to this clonotype: Mismatch with germline at one junction end may stem from a read error. J is TRBJ1-2 and V is TRBV25-1, with 7 positions matching TRBD1. CDR3 length equals 16 residues. Germline loops: CDR1 MGHDK, CDR2 SYGVNS. The CDR3 sequence is CASTHQGPDRAYGDTF. In nucleotides, the CDR3 is TGTGCCAGCACCCATCAAGGCCCCGACAGGGCGTATGGCGACACCTTC.

The chain links TRBV28 to TRBJ1-1, with 9 nucleotides matching TRBD1. V dropped 7 bases and J dropped 0; count of bases not matched to a gene: 6. The germline CDR1 and CDR2 sequences are MDHEN and SYDVKM. The CDR3 is 15 residues long. In DNA form, the CDR3 reads TGTGCCAGCAATGGACAGGGGAACATGAACACTGAAGCTTTCTTT. This codes for CASNGQGNMNTEAFF.

Worth noting for this clonotype: A much larger clone lies a single base off, so this may be a read error. The V gene is TRBV15, the J gene TRBJ2-4, with D possibly being TRBD1 (5 bases). With the DNA end fitting TRBJ2-7 better, the J assignment may be wrong. The CDR3 is made up of 14 amino acids. Germline values: CDR1 LNHNV, CDR2 YYDKDF (reference sequence). The CDR3 loop reads CVTSRDLAGYEQYF. Here the CDR3 DNA reads TGTGTCACCAGCAGAGATTTGGCAGGGTACGAGCAGTACTTC.